This T cell receptor (beta chain) derives from a study of metastatic and nonmetastatic thyroid tumors. At least ten counts were recorded for this clone. V was shortened by 0 bases and J by 2 bases, with 5 bases between the two germline ends. From germline, CDR1 is SGHKS and CDR2 YYEKEE (reference sequence). This CDR3 is built from 13 residues. TCRdb reprocessed the PCR reads via MiXCR. The sample includes some 31,000 clones, more than 15% of them seen just once. Thyroid surgery took place with no prior treatment in any patient. This sequence joins TRBV5-5 and TRBJ2-5; D not resolved. The sequence came from a female donor with papillary thyroid cancer or a benign thyroid nodule (not recorded which). Some clones in this sample may be carry-over from other donors' samples. The sample consisted of blood. CDR3 sequence: CASSLGAQETQYF. CDR3 sequence (DNA): TGTGCCAGCAGCTTGGGGGCGCAAGAGACCCAGTACTTC.